The sequence of this T cell receptor (beta chain) was determined in a study of T cell responses to AZD1222 COVID-19 vaccine. Overall study findings and caveats: Nearly half of spike-specific TCRs reportedly target unmutated variant regions. White British people made up most donors, females outnumbered males, and clonal diversity was possibly underestimated. Dominant CD4 TCR responses targeted spike regions 160-218 and 743-854. Only a handful of people who got AZD1222 tested seropositive at baseline.

This CDR3 has 15 residues. Germline values: CDR1 MNHNY, CDR2 SVGAGI (reference sequence). Trimming cost V 4 bases and J 4 bases; bases outside gene matches: 5. Method: immunoSEQ multiplex PCR; TCRdb's copy keeps in-frame clones and lacks some. The sample lists some 200,000 clones; approximately 91% were seen once. Details on this clone: The antigen remains unidentified.

The V and J genes are TRBV6-6 and TRBJ1-4; 8 bases align to TRBD1. The clonotype originates from an adult in good health. The input for sequencing was peripheral blood, taken on day 0 of AZD1222 vaccination. CDR3 nucleotides: TGTGCCAGCAGTTCACCAGGGGGCTTTAATGAAAAACTGTTTTTT. It translates to CASSSPGGFNEKLFF.